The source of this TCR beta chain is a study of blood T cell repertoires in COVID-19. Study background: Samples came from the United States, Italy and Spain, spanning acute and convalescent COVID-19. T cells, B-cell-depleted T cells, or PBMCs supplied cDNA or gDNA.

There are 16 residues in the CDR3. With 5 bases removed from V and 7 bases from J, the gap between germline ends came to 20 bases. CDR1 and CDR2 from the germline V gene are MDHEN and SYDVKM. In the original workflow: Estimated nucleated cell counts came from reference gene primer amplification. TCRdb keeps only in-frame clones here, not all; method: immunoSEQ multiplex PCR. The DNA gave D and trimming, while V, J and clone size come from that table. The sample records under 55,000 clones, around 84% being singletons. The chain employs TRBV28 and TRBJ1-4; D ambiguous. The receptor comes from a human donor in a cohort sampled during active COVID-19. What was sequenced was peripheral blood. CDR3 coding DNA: TGTGCCAGCAGTCCTCCTACAGCTGGTGTTCGTGAAAAACTGTTTTTT. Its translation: CASSPPTAGVREKLFF.